The next 30 T cell receptor beta chains were all read from a single sample in a study of blood T cell repertoires in COVID-19 (TCRdb year 2020). The library was generated by the immunoSEQ multiplex PCR assay. The table comes from immuneACCESS by way of TCRdb, which keeps in-frame sequences with V and J called. Part of the clones is missing from these tables; in studies checked, under half for an unresolved V gene and the rest for unknown reasons. A total of over 200,000 clones appear in this sample, 65% to 85% of them only once. The leading ten clones occupy around 4.4% of the sample. The sample taken for sequencing was peripheral blood. These receptors originate from a man between 50 and 59 years old with active or convalescent COVID-19.

The chain uses TRBV6-4 and TRBJ2-1; 7 nucleotides match TRBD1. In germline, CDR1 is MRHNA, CDR2 SNTAGT. Unmatched junction bases numbered 5, after V lost 6 bases and J lost 0 bases. This CDR3 contains 15 residues. The CDR3 coding sequence is TGTGCCAGCAGCCGACAGGGAAGCTCCTACAATGAGCAGTTCTTC. Its translation: CASSRQGSSYNEQFF.

This chain uses TRBV6-5 with TRBJ1-5; no firm D call. Trimming left V 2 bases short and J 4 bases short, with 6 bases between. The CDR3 sequence is 13 residues long. The germline gives CDR1 MNHEY, CDR2 SVGAGI. Written as DNA, the CDR3 is TGTGCCAGCAGTTACAGACAAAATCAGCCCCAGCATTTT. Translated, it gives CASSYRQNQPQHF.

The rearrangement links TRBV19 to TRBJ1-2, with TRBD1 matching over 9 bases. This CDR3 is built from 16 residues. Germline CDR1 and CDR2: LNHDA and SQIVND (reference sequence). The J segment lost 6 bases and the V segment lost 7 bases, leaving 15 bases of the junction unmatched. CDR3 residues: CASTPSGTGTRDGYTF. In DNA form, the CDR3 reads TGTGCCAGTACCCCCTCCGGGACAGGGACGAGAGATGGCTACACCTTC. The entire variable domain, with the rest obtained from reference TRBV19 and TRBJ1-2, is as follows: DGGITQSPKYLFRKEGQNVTLSCEQNLNHDAMYWYRQDPGQGLRLIYYSQIVNDFQKGDIAEGYSVSREKKESFPLTVTSAQKNPTAFYLCASTPSGTGTRDGYTFGSGTRLTVV.

The rearrangement joins TRBV4-1 to TRBJ2-1, with D unclear. The CDR3 consists of 15 residues. The V gene's germline CDR1 is MGHRA and CDR2 YSYEKL. Trimming removed 0 bases from V and 0 bases from J, with 6 bases in between. This chain's CDR3 is CASSQDRSSYNEQFF. The CDR3 bases are TGCGCCAGCAGCCAAGACCGGTCCTCCTACAATGAGCAGTTCTTC.

V gene TRBV4-3 combines with J gene TRBJ2-3; 9 nucleotides align to TRBD2. From germline, CDR1 is LGHNA and CDR2 YSLEER. The CDR3 runs 19 residues. V dropped 0 bases and J dropped 0; count of bases not matched to a gene: 10. The CDR3 DNA is TGCGCCAGCAGCCAAGATCTGCCTAGCGGGACAACTAGCACAGATACGCAGTATTTT. It encodes CASSQDLPSGTTSTDTQYF.

This clone was detected once. The V and J genes are TRBV12-3 or TRBV12-4 and TRBJ1-3; D remains unclear. This CDR3 comprises 13 residues. With 5 bases removed from V and 3 bases from J, the gap between germline ends came to 8 bases. The CDR3 nucleotides read TGTGCCAGCAGTCCCTCGGTTGGAAACACCATATATTTT. Protein product: CASSPSVGNTIYF.

The chain recombines TRBV5-4 with TRBJ2-4; TRBD2 might be the D (5 bases). Germline lookup yields CDR1 SGHNT and CDR2 YYREEE (reference sequence). V was pared by 0 bases and J by 9 bases, with 19 bases between. The CDR3 runs to 16 residues. CDR3 DNA sequence: TGTGCCAGCAGCTTGGCGGGAATTTCTACCACGGGCATTCAGTACTTC. It specifies CASSLAGISTTGIQYF.

DNA of the CDR3: TGTGCCAGCAGCCTAAGCCGCGGCCGGTTCAGCTCCTATAATTCACCCCTCCACTTT. Amino acids: CASSLSRGRFSSYNSPLHF. This rearrangement joins TRBV7-2 to TRBJ1-6; D gene uncertain. CDR1 is SGHTA, CDR2 FQGNSA, per germline. CDR3 size: 19 residues. Trimming took off 5 bases at V and 0 bases at J, with 20 bases between the two ends.

This clone was counted a few times. This chain joins TRBV7-2 and TRBJ2-7, with TRBD1 identical over 9 bases. Germline-derived CDR1 and CDR2 are SGHTA and FQGNSA. The CDR3 has 15 residues. J gave up 1 base and V 5 bases, and 6 bases lay outside the gene matches. The CDR3 loop reads CASSAPGTGSYEQYF. The CDR3 DNA sequence: TGTGCCAGCAGCGCCCCCGGGACAGGGTCCTACGAGCAGTACTTC.

The chain is built from TRBV30 and TRBJ2-3; 8 nucleotides align to TRBD2. J was trimmed by 3 bases and V by 3 bases; bases with no gene match: 8. The CDR3 runs 15 residues. The germline V gene encodes CDR1 GTSNPN and CDR2 SVGIG (reference sequence). The CDR3 spells CAWSPGGGRTDTQYF. CDR3 sequence (DNA): TGTGCCTGGAGCCCCGGCGGGGGGCGTACAGATACGCAGTATTTT.

This chain uses TRBV19 with TRBJ2-1; TRBD1 aligns across 8 bases. Germline lookup yields CDR1 LNHDA and CDR2 SQIVND (reference sequence). The ends lost 3 bases at V and 8 bases at J; junction bases unmatched: 9. This CDR3 has 15 residues. CDR3 amino acids: CASSIRTGRRDEQFF. CDR3 nucleotides: TGTGCCAGTAGTATCCGGACAGGGCGTAGGGATGAGCAGTTCTTC.

This sequence joins TRBV7-2 and TRBJ1-3; D might be TRBD1 (6 bases). The CDR3 loop spans 15 amino acids. Trimming stripped 5 bases from V and 0 bases from J, with 11 bases between. The germline V gene has CDR1 SGHTA and CDR2 FQGNSA. The CDR3, as DNA: TGTGCCAGCAGCCGCGACAGGATCTCTGGAAACACCATATATTTT. It encodes CASSRDRISGNTIYF.

The chain employs TRBV24-1 and TRBJ2-1; the D gene is possibly TRBD1 (5 bases). The germline V gene has CDR1 KGHDR and CDR2 SFDVKD. CDR3 length: 15 amino acids. Trimming removed 6 bases at V and 6 bases at J, with 17 bases between. The CDR3 reads CATSPGAPFANEQFF. CDR3 DNA sequence: TGTGCCACCAGTCCTGGGGCTCCGTTTGCCAATGAGCAGTTCTTC.

This clone was seen more than once but under ten times. The genes are TRBV6-2 or TRBV6-3 and TRBJ1-5, with D maybe TRBD1 (5 bases). Trimming removed 0 bases at V and 5 bases at J, with 14 bases between. Germline-derived CDR1 and CDR2 are MNHEY and SVGEGT. This CDR3 contains 16 residues. The CDR3 reads CASSYSRGRADQPQHF. CDR3 DNA sequence: TGTGCCAGCAGTTACTCGCGGGGCAGGGCTGATCAGCCCCAGCATTTT.

The chain employs TRBV6-5 and TRBJ1-2, with 7 positions matching TRBD1. Germline CDR1 MNHEY, CDR2 SVGAGI. The V and J ends lost 2 bases and 6 bases, in that order; junction bases with no gene match: 6. The CDR3 spans 14 residues. The CDR3 sequence is CASSYRQGDNGYTF. In DNA, the CDR3 is TGTGCCAGCAGTTACCGTCAGGGGGATAATGGCTACACCTTC.

The V and J genes are TRBV27 and TRBJ1-5; 7 bases match TRBD1. Germline V gene sequence: CDR1 MNHEY, CDR2 SMNVEV (reference sequence). The CDR3 contains 14 residues. Unmatched junction bases numbered 11, after V lost 8 bases and J lost 7 bases. The CDR3 loop is CASGRQGRDQPQHF. CDR3 in DNA: TGTGCCAGCGGTCGACAGGGTCGGGACCAGCCCCAGCATTTT.

The chain employs TRBV5-1 and TRBJ1-2; 10 bases agree with TRBD1. The CDR3 contains 13 residues. Germline V gene data show CDR1 as SGHRS and CDR2 as YFSETQ. V dropped 3 bases and J dropped 8; count of bases not matched to a gene: 4. The CDR3 DNA reads TGCGCCAGCAGCTGGGGACAGGGGAACGGCTACACCTTC. Encoded protein: CASSWGQGNGYTF. The full variable domain, its missing parts supplied by reference TRBV5-1 and TRBJ1-2, is KAGVTQTPRYLIKTRGQQVTLSCSPISGHRSVSWYQQTPGQGLQFLFEYFSETQRNKGNFPGRFSGRQFSNSRSEMNVSTLELGDSALYLCASSWGQGNGYTFGSGTRLTVV.

V is TRBV21-1 and J is TRBJ1-2; the table assigns TRBD1, which was not confirmed against the DNA. TRBV21-1 corresponds to a pseudogene. CDR3 length equals 16 residues. The CDR3 region is CASRRDRGLRGGGYTF. CDR3 nucleotide sequence: TGTGCCAGCCGCCGGGACAGGGGGCTTCGGGGGGGCGGCTACACCTTC.

CDR3 in DNA: TGTGCCAGCATTCCAGGGGTTTCTGGGGCCAACGTCCTGACTTTC. Its translation: CASIPGVSGANVLTF. V and J are TRBV28 and TRBJ2-6, with D possibly matching TRBD1 (6 bases). CDR3 length equals 15 residues. In germline, CDR1 is MDHEN, CDR2 SYDVKM. Trimming pared 7 bases from V and 1 base from J, leaving 11 bases between.

This chain connects TRBV12-3 or TRBV12-4 to TRBJ1-1, with D possibly being TRBD1 (6 bases). Trimming cost V 7 bases and J 4 bases, with 13 bases left between them. The CDR3 spans 13 residues. The CDR3 is CASTRDRPTEAFF. Written as DNA, the CDR3 is TGTGCCAGCACCAGAGACAGGCCCACTGAAGCTTTCTTT.

The chain couples TRBV27 to TRBJ1-5; 7 bases map to TRBD1. Germline V lookup: CDR1 MNHEY, CDR2 SMNVEV (reference sequence). V was clipped by 0 bases and J by 9 bases; unmatched bases: 8. There are 15 residues in the CDR3. The CDR3 nucleotides are TGTGCCAGCAGTTTATCGATTCAGGGGGATTGGCCCCAGCATTTT. Its protein is CASSLSIQGDWPQHF.

This clone was seen more than once but under ten times. The chain carries TRBV7-8 and TRBJ2-1, with D uncertain. Trimming took off 6 bases at V and 4 bases at J, with 7 bases between the two ends. Germline V gene lookup returns CDR1 SGHVS and CDR2 FQNEAQ. CDR3 length: 12 residues. The CDR3 sequence: CASSSIYNEQFF. In nucleotides, the CDR3 is TGTGCCAGCAGTTCAATTTACAATGAGCAGTTCTTC.

J is TRBJ1-2 and V is TRBV2; 8 bases agree with TRBD1. The germline V gene has CDR1 SNHLY and CDR2 FYNNEI. CDR3 size: 14 residues. With 6 bases clipped from V and 4 bases from J, the junction kept 7 bases outside the gene matches. The CDR3 bases are TGTGCCAGCAGCGGCAGGGGGCTTATCTATGGCTACACCTTC. The encoded protein is CASSGRGLIYGYTF.

This sequence joins TRBV25-1 and TRBJ2-3, with TRBD1 matching 7 bases. V lost 7 bases and J lost 0; bases outside the gene matches: 7. This CDR3 has 15 residues. CDR1 is MGHDK, CDR2 SYGVNS, per germline. CDR3 sequence reads: CASKPGQTSTDTQYF. The CDR3 bases are TGTGCCAGCAAACCGGGACAGACTAGCACAGATACGCAGTATTTT. The entire variable domain, with the rest obtained from reference TRBV25-1 and TRBJ2-3, is as follows: EADIYQTPRYLVIGTGKKITLECSQTMGHDKMYWYQQDPGMELHLIHYSYGVNSTEKGDLSSESTVSRIRTEHFPLTLESARPSHTSQYLCASKPGQTSTDTQYFGPGTRLTVL.

The chain recombines TRBV30 with TRBJ1-3; 7 positions agree with TRBD1. With V trimmed by 1 base and J by 0 bases, 6 bases remained unmatched. This CDR3 region has 16 residues. Looked up from germline, CDR1 is GTSNPN and CDR2 is SVGIG (reference sequence). Written as DNA, the CDR3 is TGTGCCTGGAGTGGGGACAGCGTTATCTCTGGAAACACCATATATTTT. Translating gives CAWSGDSVISGNTIYF.

CDR3 protein: CASSLLFSGGFYNEQFF. The CDR3 DNA reads as TGCGCCAGCAGCCTCCTGTTCAGCGGGGGGTTCTACAATGAGCAGTTCTTC. V usage is TRBV4-1 and J usage is TRBJ2-1; 9 bases map to TRBD2. The V segment lost 4 bases and the J segment 3 bases; nucleotides outside the gene matches: 10. The CDR3 has 17 residues. Germline values: CDR1 MGHRA, CDR2 YSYEKL.

V usage is TRBV30 and J usage is TRBJ2-1; 7 bases fit TRBD1. V was clipped by 0 bases and J by 0 bases; unmatched bases: 2. The length of the CDR3 is 15 residues. From germline, CDR1 is GTSNPN and CDR2 SVGIG (reference sequence). CDR3 in DNA: TGTGCCTGGAGTGTATCAGGGGGCTCCTACAATGAGCAGTTCTTC. It is translated as CAWSVSGGSYNEQFF.

The chain joins TRBV5-8 to TRBJ2-3; perhaps TRBD1 as D (6 bases). Between the trimmed V and J ends, which lost 0 bases and 2 bases, there was a span of 10 bases. Germline V lookup: CDR1 SGHTS, CDR2 YDEGEE. The CDR3 contains 15 residues. CDR3: CASSLGAGVTDTQYF. The CDR3 DNA follows: TGTGCCAGCAGCTTGGGGGCAGGGGTCACAGATACGCAGTATTTT.

The chain recombines TRBV6-6 with TRBJ1-6; D perhaps matches TRBD1 (5 bases). Germline V lookup: CDR1 MNHNY, CDR2 SVGAGI (reference sequence). CDR3 length equals 19 residues. Trimming left V 6 bases short and J 1 base short, with 22 bases between. The CDR3: CASSFGTRKPGSYNSPLHF. As DNA, the CDR3 is TGTGCCAGCAGCTTCGGGACTCGTAAACCGGGTTCCTATAATTCACCCCTCCACTTT.

V is TRBV5-4 and J is TRBJ1-3; D is ambiguous. Germline values: CDR1 SGHNT, CDR2 YYREEE (reference sequence). Deletions cut 3 bases from V and 1 base from J, with 17 bases between. This CDR3 is built from 17 residues. The CDR3 region is CASSSAGRGRSGNTIYF. CDR3 sequence (DNA): TGTGCCAGCAGCTCGGCGGGTCGGGGTCGATCTGGAAACACCATATATTTT.